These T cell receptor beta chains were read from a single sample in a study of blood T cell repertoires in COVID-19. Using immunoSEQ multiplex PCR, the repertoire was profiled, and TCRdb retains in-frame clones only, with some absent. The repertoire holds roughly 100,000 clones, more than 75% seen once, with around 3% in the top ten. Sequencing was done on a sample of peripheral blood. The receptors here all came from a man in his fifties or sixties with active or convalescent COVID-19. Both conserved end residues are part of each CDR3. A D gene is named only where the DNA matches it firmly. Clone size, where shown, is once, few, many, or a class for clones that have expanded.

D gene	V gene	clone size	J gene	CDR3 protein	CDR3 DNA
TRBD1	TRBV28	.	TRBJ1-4	CASSLFSGTGEEKLFF	TGTGCCAGCAGTTTATTTTCCGGGACAGGGGAAGAAAAACTGTTTTTT
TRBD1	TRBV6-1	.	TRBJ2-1	CASSERGQGANEQFF	TGTGCCAGCAGTGAAAGGGGGCAAGGAGCCAATGAGCAGTTCTTC
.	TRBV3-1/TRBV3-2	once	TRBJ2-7	CASSQDRGRGSYEQYF	TGTGCCAGCAGCCAAGATCGTGGAAGGGGATCCTACGAGCAGTACTTC
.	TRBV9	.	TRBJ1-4	CASSVDQGGEKLFF	TGTGCCAGCAGCGTAGATCAGGGCGGAGAAAAACTGTTTTTT
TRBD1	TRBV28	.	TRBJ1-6	CASSLVPGQGMKAPLHF	TGTGCCAGCAGTTTAGTTCCGGGACAGGGGATGAAGGCACCCCTCCACTTT
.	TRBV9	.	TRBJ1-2	CASRDIRSYGYTF	TGTGCCAGCAGGGACATAAGGAGCTATGGCTACACCTTC
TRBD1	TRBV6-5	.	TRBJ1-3	CASSYYDRDSGNTIYF	TGTGCCAGCAGTTACTACGACAGGGACTCCGGAAACACCATATATTTT
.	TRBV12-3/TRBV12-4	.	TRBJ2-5	CASSGLEETQYF	TGTGCCAGCAGCGGACTTGAAGAGACCCAGTACTTC
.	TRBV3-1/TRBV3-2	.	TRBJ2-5	CASFGGAYQETQYF	TGTGCCAGCTTTGGGGGGGCCTACCAAGAGACCCAGTACTTC
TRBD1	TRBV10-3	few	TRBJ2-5	CATWTGEETQYF	TGTGCCACCTGGACAGGGGAAGAGACCCAGTACTTC
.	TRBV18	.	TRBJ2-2	CASSPQRNTGELFF	TGTGCCAGCTCACCACAGAGGAACACCGGGGAGCTGTTTTTT
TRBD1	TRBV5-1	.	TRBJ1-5	CASSLDGTDNQPQHF	TGCGCCAGCAGCTTGGACGGGACAGACAATCAGCCCCAGCATTTT
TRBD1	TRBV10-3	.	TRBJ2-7	CAITRDRQMHEQYF	TGTGCCATCACTAGGGACAGGCAGATGCACGAGCAGTACTTC
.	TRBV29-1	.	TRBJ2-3	CSVVRGGGTGTDTQYF	TGCAGCGTGGTACGGGGCGGCGGGACAGGCACAGATACGCAGTATTTT
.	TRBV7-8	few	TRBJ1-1	CASSLRDTLMNTEAFF	TGTGCCAGCAGCCTCCGGGACACCCTAATGAACACTGAAGCTTTCTTT
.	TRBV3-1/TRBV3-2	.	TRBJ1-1	CATQDTMNTEAFF	TGTGCCACCCAAGACACCATGAACACTGAAGCTTTCTTT
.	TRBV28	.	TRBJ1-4	CASSLGQGEKLFF	TGTGCCAGCAGTTTAGGCCAGGGAGAAAAACTGTTTTTT
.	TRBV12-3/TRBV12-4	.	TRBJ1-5	CASSSRQGQPQHF	TGTGCCAGCAGCTCAAGGCAGGGTCAGCCCCAGCATTTT
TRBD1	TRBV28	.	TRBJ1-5	CASSWRQGDYSNQPQHF	TGTGCCAGCAGTTGGCGACAGGGCGATTATAGCAATCAGCCCCAGCATTTT
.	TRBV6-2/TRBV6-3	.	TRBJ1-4	CASSPFWAPHLFF	TGTGCCAGCAGTCCCTTTTGGGCCCCACACCTGTTTTTT
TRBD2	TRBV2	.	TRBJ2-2	CASSRLAGGLGELFF	TGTGCCAGCAGTCGACTAGCGGGGGGGTTGGGGGAGCTGTTTTTT
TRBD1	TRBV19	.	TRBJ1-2	CASSIATGYGGYTF	TGTGCCAGTAGTATAGCGACAGGGTACGGTGGCTACACCTTC
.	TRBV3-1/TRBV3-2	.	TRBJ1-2	CASSQGTPNYGYTF	TGTGCCAGCAGCCAAGGGACACCGAACTATGGCTACACCTTC
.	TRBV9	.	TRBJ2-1	CASSVGGSLSYNEQFF	TGTGCCAGCAGCGTAGGAGGGTCCCTCTCCTACAATGAGCAGTTCTTC
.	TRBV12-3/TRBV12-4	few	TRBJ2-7	CATQGEGVGEQYF	TGTGCCACCCAAGGCGAAGGGGTCGGCGAGCAGTACTTC
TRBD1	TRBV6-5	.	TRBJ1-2	CAVSSGGFNYGYTF	TGTGCCGTTTCGTCAGGGGGATTTAACTATGGCTACACCTTC
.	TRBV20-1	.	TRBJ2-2	CSASLGGANTGELFF	TGCAGTGCTAGTCTCGGGGGTGCGAACACCGGGGAGCTGTTTTTT
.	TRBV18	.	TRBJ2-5	CASSPQSGEETQYF	TGTGCCAGCTCACCACAATCGGGGGAAGAGACCCAGTACTTC
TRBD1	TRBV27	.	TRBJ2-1	CASSQGTGFYNEQFF	TGTGCCAGCAGTCAAGGGACAGGGTTTTACAATGAGCAGTTCTTC